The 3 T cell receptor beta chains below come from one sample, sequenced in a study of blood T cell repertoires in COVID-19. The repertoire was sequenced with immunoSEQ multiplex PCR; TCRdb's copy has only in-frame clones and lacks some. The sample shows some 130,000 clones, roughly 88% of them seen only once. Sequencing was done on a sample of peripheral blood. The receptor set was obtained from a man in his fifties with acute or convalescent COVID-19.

Here the CDR3 DNA reads TGCGCCAGCAGCCTAAAAACCGGGACAAATTCTGGAAACACCATATATTTT. Encoded protein: CASSLKTGTNSGNTIYF. The gene calls are TRBV5-1 and TRBJ1-3; a possible D gene is TRBD1 (6 bases). The V gene's germline CDR1 is SGHRS and CDR2 YFSETQ. There are 17 residues in the CDR3. V lost 4 bases to trimming and J lost 1 base, with 18 bases between them.

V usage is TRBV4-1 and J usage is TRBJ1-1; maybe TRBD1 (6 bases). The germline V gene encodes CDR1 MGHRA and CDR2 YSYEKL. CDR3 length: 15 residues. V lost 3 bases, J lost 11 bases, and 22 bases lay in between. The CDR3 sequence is CASSHPSGKGVYAFF. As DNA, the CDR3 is TGCGCCAGCAGCCACCCATCGGGTAAGGGGGTATACGCTTTCTTT.

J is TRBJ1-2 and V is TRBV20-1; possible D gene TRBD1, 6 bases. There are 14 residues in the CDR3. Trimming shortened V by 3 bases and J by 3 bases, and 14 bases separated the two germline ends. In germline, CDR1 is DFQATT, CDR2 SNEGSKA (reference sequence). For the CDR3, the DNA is TGCAGTGCTAGTCGGCAGGGGAAAGACTATGGCTACACCTTC. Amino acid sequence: CSASRQGKDYGYTF.